This T cell receptor beta chain is from a study of vaccination effects on CD4 cells after COVID-19. Remarks on this clone: What it binds is not known.

Ahead of sequencing, the ViraFEST assay grew antigen-specific CD4+ T cells using viral peptide pools. On day 10 of culture, CD4+ T cells were separated out. Participants got two doses of BNT162b2 or mRNA-1273 vaccine. Here immunoSEQ multiplex PCR was the method, and the copy in TCRdb shows in-frame clones only, minus some. Among approximately 11,000 clones listed, approximately 71% were seen once. In germline, CDR1 is SGHAT, CDR2 FQNNGV. J gave up 2 bases and V 4 bases, and 7 bases lay outside the gene matches. The CDR3 runs 16 residues. The rearrangement uses TRBV11-2 and TRBJ2-1; TRBD1 matches at 8 bases. This clonotype originated in a human donor who received a COVID-19 vaccine. This material consisted of CD4+ T cells from PBMCs cultured with SARS-CoV-2 spike peptides, taken after COVID-19 vaccination. The CDR3 spells CASSSAQGAAYNEQFF. For the CDR3, the DNA is TGTGCCAGCAGCTCCGCTCAGGGGGCTGCCTACAATGAGCAGTTCTTC.